These 4 T cell receptor beta chains were all obtained from the same sample, sequenced in a study of blood T cell repertoires in COVID-19. The data were produced by immunoSEQ multiplex PCR, yet TCRdb's version contains in-frame clones alone and is incomplete. The profile shows 300,000 to 350,000 clones, around nine tenths of them singletons. Sequencing was done on a sample of peripheral blood. These receptors were collected from a woman aged 70-85 years with COVID-19, enrolled during active disease.

This clone was picked up a small number of times. The V call is TRBV11-2, the J call TRBJ2-7, with D possibly matching TRBD2 (7 bases). This CDR3 contains 14 residues. The germline gives CDR1 SGHAT, CDR2 FQNNGV. Trimming pared 5 bases from V and 7 bases from J, leaving 18 bases between. CDR3 residues: CASSPGGAEWEQYF. In DNA form, the CDR3 reads TGTGCCAGCAGCCCTGGGGGGGCGGAGTGGGAGCAGTACTTC.

The gene calls are TRBV9 and TRBJ2-1; D perhaps matches TRBD2 (6 bases). This CDR3 spans 16 amino acids. V was pared by 2 bases and J by 0 bases, with 12 bases between. Per the germline V gene, CDR1 is SGDLS and CDR2 is YYNGEE. The CDR3 reads CASSVSGLSSYNEQFF. In DNA, the CDR3 is TGTGCCAGCAGCGTTAGCGGTCTGAGCTCCTACAATGAGCAGTTCTTC.

This chain uses TRBV6-5 with TRBJ1-2; 7 nucleotides agree with TRBD1. The CDR3 runs to 15 residues. V lost 2 bases and J lost 6; bases outside the gene matches: 9. CDR1 MNHEY and CDR2 SVGAGI come from the germline V gene. The CDR3: CASSYQGQSKHGYTF. Written as DNA, the CDR3 is TGTGCCAGCAGTTACCAGGGACAGTCAAAACATGGCTACACCTTC.

V is TRBV6-2 or TRBV6-3 and J is TRBJ2-5; TRBD2 agrees at 10 bases. The ends lost 5 bases at V and 4 bases at J; junction bases unmatched: 13. Germline CDR1 is MNHEY and CDR2 is SVGEGT. The CDR3 spans 17 residues. In nucleotides, the CDR3 is TGTGCCAGCAGTACCGACAGGCTAGCGGGGGCCCTAGAGACCCAGTACTTC. Translating it yields CASSTDRLAGALETQYF.